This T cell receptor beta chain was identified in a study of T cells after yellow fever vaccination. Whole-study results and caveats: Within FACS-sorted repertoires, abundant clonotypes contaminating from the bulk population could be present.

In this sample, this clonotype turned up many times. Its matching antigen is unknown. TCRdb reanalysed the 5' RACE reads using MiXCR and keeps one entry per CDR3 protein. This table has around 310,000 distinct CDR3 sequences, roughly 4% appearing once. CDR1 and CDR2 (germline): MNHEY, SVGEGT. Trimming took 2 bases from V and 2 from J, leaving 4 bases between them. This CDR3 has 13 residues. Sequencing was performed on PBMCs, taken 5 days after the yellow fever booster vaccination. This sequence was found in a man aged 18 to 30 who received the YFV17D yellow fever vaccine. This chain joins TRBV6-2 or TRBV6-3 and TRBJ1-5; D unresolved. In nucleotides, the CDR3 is TGTGCCAGCAGTTACATGGGCAATCAGCCCCAGCATTTT. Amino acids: CASSYMGNQPQHF.